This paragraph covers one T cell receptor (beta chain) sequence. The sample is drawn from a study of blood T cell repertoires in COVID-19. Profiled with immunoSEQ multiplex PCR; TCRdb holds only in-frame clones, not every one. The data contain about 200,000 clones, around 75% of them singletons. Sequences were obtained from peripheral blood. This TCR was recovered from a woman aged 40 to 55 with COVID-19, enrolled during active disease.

Written as DNA, the CDR3 is TGTGCCATCAGTGAGCGGGAGACCTACGAGCAGTACTTC. It codes for CAISERETYEQYF. This rearrangement joins TRBV10-3 to TRBJ2-7; D may be TRBD2 (6 bases). Germline lookup yields CDR1 ENHRY and CDR2 SYGVKD. The CDR3 consists of 13 residues. V was pared by 2 bases and J by 2 bases, with 7 bases between.